Presented here are 32 T cell receptor beta chains from one specimen sequenced in a study of CD8+ T cells in alopecia areata. cDNA prepared by RNA extraction and subsequent reverse transcription served as the template for sequencing. Sequencing was performed with immunoSEQ multiplex PCR; in TCRdb, only in-frame clones are kept and a portion is missing. This sample yields roughly 250,000 clones, of which 67% are seen a single time; around 1.2% belongs to the top ten. The specimen comprised CD4+ T cells sorted from blood, sampled at week 0. The receptor source for this set is a human donor with alopecia areata.

The genes are TRBV5-6 and TRBJ2-1, with D unclear. Trimming took off 0 bases at V and 7 bases at J, with 14 bases between the two ends. Per the germline V gene, CDR1 is SGHDT and CDR2 is YYEEEE. CDR3 length: 15 amino acids. CDR3 bases: TGTGCCAGCAGCTTGGCGGGCGGTCTGGGGAATGAGCAGTTCTTC. Translated, it gives CASSLAGGLGNEQFF. Drawing the rest from reference TRBV5-6 and TRBJ2-1, the complete variable domain is DAGVTQSPTHLIKTRGQQVTLRCSPKSGHDTVSWYQQALGQGPQFIFQYYEEEERQRGNFPDRFSGHQFPNYSSELNVNALLLGDSALYLCASSLAGGLGNEQFFGPGTRLTVL.

The genes are TRBV27 and TRBJ1-5; unclear D gene. Trimming stripped 2 bases from V and 4 bases from J, with 12 bases between. Per germline, CDR1 MNHEY and CDR2 SMNVEV (reference sequence). The CDR3 is made up of 15 amino acids. In DNA, the CDR3 is TGTGCCAGCAGTTTACTTGGGGAATGGAATCAGCCCCAGCATTTT. Translated: CASSLLGEWNQPQHF.

This clone was observed a few times. The gene calls are TRBV30 and TRBJ1-6; tentative D call: TRBD1 (5 bases). The CDR3 contains 10 residues. The V end lost 5 bases, the J end lost 9 bases, and 5 bases lay between the germline ends. The germline gives CDR1 GTSNPN, CDR2 SVGIG (reference sequence). Here the CDR3 reads CAWGASPLHF. In nucleotides, the CDR3 is TGTGCCTGGGGGGCTTCACCCCTCCACTTT.

This clone occurred a few times. The rearrangement joins TRBV27 to TRBJ2-1, with D tentatively TRBD2 (5 bases). The V gene lost 2 bases and the J gene lost 0 bases, with 8 bases spanning the gap. Germline V lookup: CDR1 MNHEY, CDR2 SMNVEV (reference sequence). CDR3 size: 15 residues. As DNA, the CDR3 is TGTGCCAGCAGTTTAAGGCGGGCCTCCTACAATGAGCAGTTCTTC. Encoded protein: CASSLRRASYNEQFF.

The chain combines TRBV5-1 with TRBJ2-7, with 7 bases lining up with TRBD1. This CDR3 contains 13 residues. The J segment lost 6 bases and the V segment lost 4 bases, leaving 7 bases of the junction unmatched. CDR1 is SGHRS, CDR2 YFSETQ, per germline. CDR3 region: CASSPGQPVEQYF. The CDR3 DNA follows: TGCGCCAGCAGCCCGGGACAGCCGGTCGAGCAGTACTTC.

The J gene is TRBJ1-2, the V gene TRBV29-1; the D gene is possibly TRBD1 (5 bases). Germline-derived CDR1 and CDR2 are SQVTM and ANQGSEA. This CDR3 is built from 14 residues. V was trimmed by 6 bases and J by 1 base, leaving 15 bases between them. This chain's CDR3 is CSVAGGSRNYGYTF. The CDR3 DNA reads TGCAGCGTCGCGGGGGGGAGCCGTAACTATGGCTACACCTTC.

V gene TRBV30 combines with J gene TRBJ2-5, with TRBD2 identical over 7 bases. Looked up from germline, CDR1 is GTSNPN and CDR2 is SVGIG (reference sequence). V was pared by 5 bases and J by 2 bases, with 5 bases of the junction left unmatched. The CDR3 is 13 amino acids. The CDR3 protein is CAWGGLGQETQYF. In DNA, the CDR3 is TGTGCCTGGGGAGGACTAGGGCAAGAGACCCAGTACTTC.

This chain uses TRBV14 with TRBJ1-2; tentative D call: TRBD1 (6 bases). Looked up from germline, CDR1 is SGHDN and CDR2 is FVKESK. CDR3 length: 15 residues. Trimming took 3 bases from V and 5 from J, leaving 16 bases between them. CDR3 DNA sequence: TGTGCCAGCAGCCAGGTGGACAGCGGTGTATATGGCTACACCTTC. This gives the protein CASSQVDSGVYGYTF. The full variable domain, with the rest looked up from reference TRBV14 and TRBJ1-2, is EAGVTQFPSHSVIEKGQTVTLRCDPISGHDNLYWYRRVMGKEIKFLLHFVKESKQDESGMPNNRFLAERTGGTYSTLKVQPAELEDSGVYFCASSQVDSGVYGYTFGSGTRLTVV.

V is TRBV7-2 and J is TRBJ1-2; 10 bases are a match to TRBD1. V gave up 5 bases and J gave up 7 bases; unmatched junction bases: 10. There are 15 residues in the CDR3. Germline V lookup: CDR1 SGHTA, CDR2 FQGNSA. Written as DNA, the CDR3 is TGTGCCAGCAGCCCATCGGGACAGGGGAATGGTGGCTACACCTTC. The encoded protein is CASSPSGQGNGGYTF.

The rearrangement uses TRBV6-6 and TRBJ1-1; D is unclear. V lost 0 bases and J 1 base, leaving 3 bases between the germline ends. CDR1 and CDR2 (germline): MNHNY, SVGAGI (reference sequence). The length of the CDR3 is 13 residues. This CDR3 is CASSYSWNTEAFF. The CDR3 region has the DNA TGTGCCAGCAGTTACTCATGGAACACTGAAGCTTTCTTT.

The V and J genes are TRBV25-1 and TRBJ2-7, with 9 positions matching TRBD1. This CDR3 comprises 14 residues. V lost 6 bases, J lost 2 bases, and 5 bases stayed unmatched. Germline loops: CDR1 MGHDK, CDR2 SYGVNS. CDR3 coding DNA: TGTGCCAGCAGAGGGACAGGGTTACCCTACGAGCAGTACTTC. Translation gives CASRGTGLPYEQYF.

The J gene is TRBJ1-2, the V gene TRBV30; 7 nucleotides match TRBD1. CDR3 length: 13 residues. V lost 3 bases and J lost 1; bases outside the gene matches: 2. CDR1 is GTSNPN and CDR2 is SVGIG in the germline V gene (reference sequence). The CDR3: CAWRDRFNYGYTF. CDR3 DNA: TGTGCCTGGAGGGACAGGTTTAACTATGGCTACACCTTC.

The chain recombines TRBV29-1 with TRBJ2-7; D uncertain. Germline-derived CDR1 and CDR2 are SQVTM and ANQGSEA. The V end lost 1 base, the J end lost 4 bases, and 5 bases lay between the germline ends. The CDR3 length is 11 residues. The DNA of the CDR3 is TGCAGCGTTGAAGCTGAATACGAGCAGTACTTC. Protein sequence: CSVEAEYEQYF.

J is TRBJ2-4 and V is TRBV25-1, with a weak D call TRBD1 (5 bases). Trimming shortened V by 1 base and J by 4 bases, and 14 bases separated the two germline ends. Germline V lookup: CDR1 MGHDK, CDR2 SYGVNS. CDR3 length equals 16 residues. The DNA for the CDR3 is TGTGCCAGCAGTGAATTAGAAAGGCAGGGAAAAAACATTCAGTACTTC. Translating gives CASSELERQGKNIQYF.

Comment on this clone: The sample has other DNA sequences that encode this CDR3 too. The chain employs TRBV5-4 and TRBJ2-4; TRBD2 agrees at 7 bases. With V trimmed by 2 bases and J by 7 bases, 6 bases remained unmatched. The CDR3 totals 14 residues. Germline CDR1 SGHNT, CDR2 YYREEE (reference sequence). The CDR3 DNA reads TGTGCCAGCAGCTTTGAGACTAGCTCCAACATTCAGTACTTC. This codes for CASSFETSSNIQYF.

This clone was observed a handful of times. The J gene is TRBJ1-2, the V gene TRBV4-1, with 7 bases matching TRBD1. Germline values: CDR1 MGHRA, CDR2 YSYEKL. After removal of 0 bases from V and 0 bases from J, the junction contained 10 bases not matched to a gene. The CDR3 extends over 18 amino acids. The CDR3 DNA follows: TGCGCCAGCAGCCAAGAGGGACAGCGCCTGTGGGCTAACTATGGCTACACCTTC. This sequence encodes CASSQEGQRLWANYGYTF.

The chain recombines TRBV4-2 with TRBJ2-7, with 10 bases that match TRBD2. Germline V CDR1 and CDR2: LGHNA, YNFKEQ. This CDR3 region has 16 residues. The junction had 9 bases not matched to a gene; V was cut back by 4 bases and J by 3 bases. CDR3 in DNA: TGTGCCAGCAGCCCGGGGGGACTAGCGTCTAACTACGAGCAGTACTTC. Amino acid sequence: CASSPGGLASNYEQYF.

Only a few counts were recorded for this clone. J is TRBJ1-6 and V is TRBV5-1; 10 nucleotides align to TRBD1. Looked up from germline, CDR1 is SGHRS and CDR2 is YFSETQ. V lost 3 bases to trimming and J lost 10 bases; unmatched junction nucleotides: 16. The CDR3 runs to 18 residues. The CDR3 reads CASSSPAGQGVLPSPLHF. The CDR3 DNA is TGCGCCAGCAGCTCCCCGGCCGGACAGGGGGTTCTCCCCTCACCCCTCCACTTT.

This clone was counted between two and nine times. V and J are TRBV29-1 and TRBJ2-4, with 7 bases fitting TRBD1. The V gene end was trimmed by 5 bases and the J gene end by 9 bases; junction bases not matched to a gene: 13. CDR1 and CDR2 from the germline V gene are SQVTM and ANQGSEA. The CDR3 covers 14 residues. CDR3 sequence reads: CSVYPGGTIGIQYF. DNA for the CDR3: TGCAGCGTTTACCCAGGGGGAACCATAGGCATTCAGTACTTC.

The chain couples TRBV5-4 to TRBJ1-2, with D perhaps TRBD1 (6 bases). Per the germline V gene, CDR1 is SGHNT and CDR2 is YYREEE (reference sequence). The CDR3 contains 15 residues. V was pared by 0 bases and J by 4 bases, with 13 bases between. The CDR3 is CASSLVPGASYGYTF. Written as DNA, the CDR3 is TGTGCCAGCAGCTTGGTCCCAGGGGCATCCTATGGCTACACCTTC.

This chain joins TRBV5-6 and TRBJ1-6, with TRBD1 matching 8 bases. This CDR3 region has 14 residues. Germline V gene sequence: CDR1 SGHDT, CDR2 YYEEEE. Trimming at V came to 4 bases and at J to 11 bases, leaving 8 bases not matched to a gene. The CDR3 nucleotides are TGTGCCAGCAGCCCGACAGGGGCGAGGACACCCCTCCACTTT. Translating gives CASSPTGARTPLHF.

This clone came up a few times. The genes are TRBV29-1 and TRBJ2-3; perhaps TRBD2 as D (5 bases). V lost 5 bases and J 5 bases, leaving 17 bases between the germline ends. CDR3 length: 14 residues. Germline V gene data show CDR1 as SQVTM and CDR2 as ANQGSEA. CDR3 protein: CSVPPRGSGDTQYF. The CDR3 coding sequence is TGCAGCGTTCCTCCTCGAGGGTCTGGAGATACGCAGTATTTT.

In this sample, this clone turned up a few times. The germline gene is not matched at one end of the junction; a read error may be the cause. The V and J genes are TRBV29-1 and TRBJ2-7, with TRBD2 as a possible D gene (5 bases). Germline assignment: CDR1 SQVTM and CDR2 ANQGSEA. CDR3 length: 8 residues. The chain's CDR3 is CSVGSGDF. The CDR3 nucleotides are TGCAGCGTTGGGTCCGGGGACTTC.

This sequence joins TRBV29-1 and TRBJ2-7; 10 bases line up with TRBD1. V was clipped by 4 bases and J by 7 bases; unmatched bases: 4. Germline CDR1 SQVTM, CDR2 ANQGSEA. The CDR3 length is 12 residues. CDR3 region: CSVGQGAGEQYF. CDR3 in DNA: TGCAGCGTTGGACAGGGGGCAGGTGAGCAGTACTTC.

The chain uses TRBV30 and TRBJ2-7; no clear D. In germline, CDR1 is GTSNPN, CDR2 SVGIG (reference sequence). The CDR3 length is 13 residues. V dropped 0 bases and J dropped 2 bases, with 8 bases sitting between them. The CDR3 region is CAWSVGQAYEQYF. CDR3 bases: TGTGCCTGGAGTGTAGGCCAGGCCTACGAGCAGTACTTC. Based on the CDR3 plus reference TRBV30 and TRBJ2-7, the full variable domain is SQTIHQWPATLVQPVGSPLSLECTVEGTSNPNLYWYRQAAGRGLQLLFYSVGIGQISSEVPQNLSASRPQDRQFILSSKKLLLSDSGFYLCAWSVGQAYEQYFGPGTRLTVT.

The V gene is TRBV5-4, the J gene TRBJ2-1, with TRBD1 as a possible D gene (5 bases). Looked up from germline, CDR1 is SGHNT and CDR2 is YYREEE (reference sequence). V was shortened by 0 bases and J by 4 bases, with 8 bases between the two germline ends. The CDR3 consists of 14 residues. The CDR3, as DNA: TGTGCCAGCAGCTTGGAGGGGATATACAATGAGCAGTTCTTC. Its translation is CASSLEGIYNEQFF.

The rearrangement joins TRBV29-1 to TRBJ2-1; D gene uncertain. Germline CDR1 SQVTM, CDR2 ANQGSEA. This CDR3 region has 11 residues. Trimming took 4 bases from V and 8 from J, leaving 9 bases between them. This CDR3 is CSVAPGDEQFF. CDR3 DNA sequence: TGCAGCGTTGCCCCCGGAGATGAGCAGTTCTTC.

The chain recombines TRBV6-5 with TRBJ2-7; a possible D gene is TRBD1 (5 bases). The CDR3 runs 13 residues. Trimming stripped 6 bases from V and 2 bases from J, with 11 bases between. Germline V gene data show CDR1 as MNHEY and CDR2 as SVGAGI. CDR3 DNA sequence: TGTGCCAGCAGCGACAGTGCCACCTACGAGCAGTACTTC. Encoded protein: CASSDSATYEQYF.

This sequence joins TRBV20-1 and TRBJ1-1, with 7 bases fitting TRBD1. This CDR3 is built from 11 residues. V gave up 6 bases and J gave up 6 bases; unmatched junction bases: 4. The germline gives CDR1 DFQATT, CDR2 SNEGSKA (reference sequence). CDR3 region: CSALGTAEAFF. The CDR3 DNA is TGCAGTGCCTTAGGGACAGCTGAAGCTTTCTTT.

This clone showed up just once. This rearrangement joins TRBV11-1 to TRBJ1-1; D gene unclear. V shed 1 base and J shed 12 bases, with 15 bases lying between them. The CDR3 runs 13 residues. Germline V gives CDR1 SGHAT, CDR2 FQDESV (reference sequence). Here the CDR3 DNA reads TGTGCCAGCAGCTTAGATCGGCGGGGTATGTCTTTCTTT. It specifies CASSLDRRGMSFF.

This chain joins TRBV5-1 and TRBJ2-5; 10 bases agree with TRBD2. Per the germline V gene, CDR1 is SGHRS and CDR2 is YFSETQ. V lost 2 bases to trimming and J lost 6 bases; unmatched junction nucleotides: 7. There are 15 residues in the CDR3. CDR3 nucleotide sequence: TGCGCCAGCAGCTTAGTGCCTAGCGGGGGACAGACCCAGTACTTC. It translates to CASSLVPSGGQTQYF. Full variable domain (missing parts from reference TRBV5-1 and TRBJ2-5): KAGVTQTPRYLIKTRGQQVTLSCSPISGHRSVSWYQQTPGQGLQFLFEYFSETQRNKGNFPGRFSGRQFSNSRSEMNVSTLELGDSALYLCASSLVPSGGQTQYFGPGTRLLVL.

This clone was detected only a few times. This sequence joins TRBV27 and TRBJ1-2; TRBD1 is a possible D gene (5 bases). The germline V gene has CDR1 MNHEY and CDR2 SMNVEV (reference sequence). V lost 6 bases, J lost 4 bases, and 12 bases lay in between. The CDR3 loop spans 13 amino acids. The CDR3 coding sequence is TGTGCCAGCAGCTACGACAGAGTCTATGGCTACACCTTC. Translating it yields CASSYDRVYGYTF.